This T cell receptor beta chain originates from a study of human T cells and chemical hapten exposure. MiXCR, applied by TCRdb to the RACE reads, yields one record per CDR3 protein. The data contain roughly 380,000 distinct CDR3 sequences, 4.5% to 6% of them singletons. From germline, CDR1 is MDHEN and CDR2 SYDVKM. CDR3 length: 12 residues. V lost 7 bases to trimming and J lost 3 bases, with 8 bases between them. Study-wide points: TCRs above 1 in 1000 frequency did not change with DPC sensitization.

Time point of the sample: pre-sensitization, week 0. Treatment meaning: therapeutic diphenylcyclopropenone sensitization with weekly scalp DPC. This clonotype was seen ten or more times. Its target is not known. The clonotype originates from a woman aged 45-60 years with alopecia areata. Some clones in this sample may be carry-over from other donors' samples. The V call is TRBV28, the J call TRBJ2-3; D possibly corresponds to TRBD2 (6 bases). This specimen was whole blood, taken in connection with sensitization to the hapten diphenylcyclopropenone (DPC). The CDR3 bases are TGTGCCAGCATGCGGGAAACAGATACGCAGTATTTT. This gives the protein CASMRETDTQYF.